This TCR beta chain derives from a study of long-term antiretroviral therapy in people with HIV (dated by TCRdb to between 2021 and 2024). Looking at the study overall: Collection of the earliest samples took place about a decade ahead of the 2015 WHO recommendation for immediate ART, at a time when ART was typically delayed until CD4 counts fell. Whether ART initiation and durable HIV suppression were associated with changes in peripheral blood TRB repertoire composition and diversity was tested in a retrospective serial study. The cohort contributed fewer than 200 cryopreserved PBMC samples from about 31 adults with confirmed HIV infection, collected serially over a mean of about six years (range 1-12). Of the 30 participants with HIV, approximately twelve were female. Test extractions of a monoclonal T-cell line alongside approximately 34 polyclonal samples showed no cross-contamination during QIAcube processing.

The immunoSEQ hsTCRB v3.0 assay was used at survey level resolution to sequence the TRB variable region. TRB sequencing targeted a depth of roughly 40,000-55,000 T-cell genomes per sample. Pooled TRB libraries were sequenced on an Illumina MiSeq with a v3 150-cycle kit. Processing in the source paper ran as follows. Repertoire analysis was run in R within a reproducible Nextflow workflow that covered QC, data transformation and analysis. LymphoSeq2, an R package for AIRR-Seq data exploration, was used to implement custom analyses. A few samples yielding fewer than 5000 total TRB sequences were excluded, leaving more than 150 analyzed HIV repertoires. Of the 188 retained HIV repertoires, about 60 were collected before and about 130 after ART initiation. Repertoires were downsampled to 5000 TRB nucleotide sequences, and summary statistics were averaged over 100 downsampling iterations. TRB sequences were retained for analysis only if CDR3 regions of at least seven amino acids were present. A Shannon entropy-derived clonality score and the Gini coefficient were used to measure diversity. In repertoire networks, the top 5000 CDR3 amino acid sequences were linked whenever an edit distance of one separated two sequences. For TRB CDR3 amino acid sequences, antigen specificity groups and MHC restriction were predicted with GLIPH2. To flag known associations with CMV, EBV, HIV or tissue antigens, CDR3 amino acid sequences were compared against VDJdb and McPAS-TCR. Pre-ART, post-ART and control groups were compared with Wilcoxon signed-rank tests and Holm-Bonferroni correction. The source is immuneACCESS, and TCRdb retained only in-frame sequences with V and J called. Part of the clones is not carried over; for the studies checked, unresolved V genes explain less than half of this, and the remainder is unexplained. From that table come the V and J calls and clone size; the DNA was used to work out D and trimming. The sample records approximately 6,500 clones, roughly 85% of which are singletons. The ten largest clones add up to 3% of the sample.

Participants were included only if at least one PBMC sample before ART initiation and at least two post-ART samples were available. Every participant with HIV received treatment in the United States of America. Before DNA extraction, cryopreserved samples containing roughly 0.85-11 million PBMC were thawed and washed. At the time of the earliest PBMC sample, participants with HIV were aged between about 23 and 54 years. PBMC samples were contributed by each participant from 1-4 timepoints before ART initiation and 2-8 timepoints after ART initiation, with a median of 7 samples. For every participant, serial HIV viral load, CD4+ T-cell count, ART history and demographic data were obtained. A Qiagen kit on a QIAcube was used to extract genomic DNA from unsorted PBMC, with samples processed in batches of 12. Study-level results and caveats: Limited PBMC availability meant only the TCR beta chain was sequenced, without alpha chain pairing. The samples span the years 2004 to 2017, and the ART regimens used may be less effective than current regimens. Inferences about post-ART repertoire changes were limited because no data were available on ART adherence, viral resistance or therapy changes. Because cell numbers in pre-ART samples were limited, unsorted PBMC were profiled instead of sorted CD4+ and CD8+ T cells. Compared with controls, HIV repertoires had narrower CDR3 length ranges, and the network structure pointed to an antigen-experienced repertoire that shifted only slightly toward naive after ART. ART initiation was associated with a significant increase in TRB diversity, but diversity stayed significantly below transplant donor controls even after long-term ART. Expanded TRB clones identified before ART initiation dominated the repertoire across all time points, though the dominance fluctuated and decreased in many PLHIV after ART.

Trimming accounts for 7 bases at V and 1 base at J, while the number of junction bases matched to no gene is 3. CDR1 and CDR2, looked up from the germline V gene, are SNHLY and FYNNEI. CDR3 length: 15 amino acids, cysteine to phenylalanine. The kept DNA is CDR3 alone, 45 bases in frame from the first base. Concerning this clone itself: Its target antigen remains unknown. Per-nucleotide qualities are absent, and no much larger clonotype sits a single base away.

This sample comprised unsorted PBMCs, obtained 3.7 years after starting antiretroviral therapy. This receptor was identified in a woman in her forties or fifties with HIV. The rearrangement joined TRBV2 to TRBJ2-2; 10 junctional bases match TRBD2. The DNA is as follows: TGTGCCAGCAAATGGACTAGCGGGAACACCGGGGAGCTGTTTTTT. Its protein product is CASKWTSGNTGELFF.